A single sample is the source of the 17 T cell receptor beta chains below, sequenced in a study of T cells after yellow fever vaccination. TCRdb itself ran the 5' RACE reads through MiXCR, one entry per CDR3 protein. This table has around 250,000 distinct CDR3 sequences, about 5% appearing once. Sequenced material: CD4+ T cells sorted from PBMCs, taken on the day of the yellow fever booster vaccination. The source of these receptors is a man aged 18 to 30 who received the YFV17D yellow fever vaccine.

This clonotype occurred many times. The chain carries TRBV30 and TRBJ2-7; no clear D. The CDR3 is made up of 13 amino acids. Trimming cost V 2 bases and J 1 base, with 9 bases left between them. The germline CDR1 and CDR2 sequences are GTSNPN and SVGIG (reference sequence). The CDR3 loop is CAWSRPESYEQYF. CDR3 DNA: TGTGCCTGGAGTCGGCCTGAATCCTACGAGCAGTACTTC.

This clonotype was counted many times. The chain employs TRBV5-4 and TRBJ2-2, with no clear D. Germline V gives CDR1 SGHNT, CDR2 YYREEE (reference sequence). This CDR3 is 15 amino acids long. V was clipped by 5 bases and J by 0 bases, with 11 bases between them. CDR3 in DNA: TGTGCCAGCAGGCTCGGGCCGACGAACACCGGGGAGCTGTTTTTT. It is translated as CASRLGPTNTGELFF. Full variable domain (rest looked up from reference TRBV5-4 and TRBJ2-2): ETGVTQSPTHLIKTRGQQVTLRCSSQSGHNTVSWYQQALGQGPQFIFQYYREEENGRGNFPPRFSGLQFPNYSSELNVNALELDDSALYLCASRLGPTNTGELFFGEGSRLTVL.

The CDR3, as DNA: TGTGCCAGCAGCGTAGGGCTTATTGGGCCGGAAAATGAAAAACTGTTTTTT. This gives the protein CASSVGLIGPENEKLFF. This rearrangement joins TRBV9 to TRBJ1-4; D is uncertain. Trimming removed 0 bases from V and 5 bases from J, with 17 bases in between. The CDR3 consists of 17 residues. In germline, CDR1 is SGDLS, CDR2 YYNGEE.

The chain has TRBV6-6 and TRBJ2-2; TRBD1 is a possible D gene (6 bases). The CDR3 is made up of 15 amino acids. V shed 6 bases and J shed 4 bases, with 15 bases lying between them. Germline assignment: CDR1 MNHNY and CDR2 SVGAGI (reference sequence). CDR3 nucleotide sequence: TGTGCCAGCAGGGGGGACAACCAGGCCACCGGGGAGCTGTTTTTT. As protein: CASRGDNQATGELFF.

Only a few counts were recorded for this clonotype. The chain is built from TRBV2 and TRBJ1-1; D gene unclear. Germline CDR1 and CDR2: SNHLY and FYNNEI. This CDR3 spans 12 amino acids. The V and J ends lost 5 bases and 5 bases respectively, with 9 bases between them. CDR3 amino acids: CASSSTETEAFF. The CDR3 DNA reads as TGTGCCAGCAGTTCCACGGAGACTGAAGCTTTCTTT.

This clonotype was counted a few times. V gene TRBV5-1 combines with J gene TRBJ2-5; perhaps D is TRBD1 or TRBD2 (5 bases each). The CDR3 extends over 14 amino acids. Germline assignment: CDR1 SGHRS and CDR2 YFSETQ. The germline V and J ends were trimmed by 7 bases and 2 bases, with 15 bases remaining between them. The CDR3: CASHPGTVQETQYF. The CDR3 DNA sequence: TGCGCCAGCCACCCCGGGACGGTTCAAGAGACCCAGTACTTC.

This sequence joins TRBV5-5 and TRBJ2-7; D call uncertain. This CDR3 is built from 15 residues. Germline V gene sequence: CDR1 SGHKS, CDR2 YYEKEE (reference sequence). The V end was cut by 0 bases, the J end by 2 bases, with 12 bases between. CDR3 sequence reads: CASSLAVTQAYEQYF. For the CDR3, the DNA is TGTGCCAGCAGCTTGGCCGTGACCCAAGCCTACGAGCAGTACTTC.

V gene TRBV18 combines with J gene TRBJ1-1; possibly TRBD1 for D (6 bases). V lost 1 base and J lost 11, with 11 bases in between. Germline CDR1 is KGHSH and CDR2 is LQKENI. This CDR3 is 12 amino acids long. This chain's CDR3 is CASSPRQGLAFF. The CDR3 bases are TGTGCCAGCTCACCACGGCAGGGGTTGGCTTTCTTT.

This rearrangement joins TRBV21-1 to TRBJ2-2. TRBV21-1 is recorded as a pseudogene. The CDR3 loop spans 13 amino acids. The CDR3 protein is CASSSTCTGELFF. For the CDR3, the DNA is TGTGCCAGCAGCTCTACTTGCACCGGGGAGCTGTTTTTT.

Many counts were recorded for this clonotype. The CDR3 region is CASSLGSTGTGIYGYTF. In DNA form, the CDR3 reads TGTGCCAGCAGCTTGGGGTCTACCGGGACAGGGATCTATGGCTACACCTTC. The gene calls are TRBV5-6 and TRBJ1-2; 9 bases are a match to TRBD1. With V trimmed by 0 bases and J by 4 bases, 10 bases remained unmatched. The CDR3 loop spans 17 amino acids. The germline gives CDR1 SGHDT, CDR2 YYEEEE.

This rearrangement joins TRBV12-3 or TRBV12-4 to TRBJ1-6, with no clear D. The length of the CDR3 is 12 residues. The V end lost 7 bases, the J end lost 9 bases, and 10 bases lay between the germline ends. The CDR3 DNA is TGTGCCAGCACCGGAGGGTTTTCACCCCTCCACTTT. Its protein product is CASTGGFSPLHF.

This clonotype was found a few times. The V call is TRBV20-1, the J call TRBJ2-2; 8 bases match TRBD1. V lost 0 bases, J lost 4 bases, and 7 bases stayed unmatched. CDR3 length: 16 amino acids. CDR1 and CDR2 from the germline V gene are DFQATT and SNEGSKA (reference sequence). This chain's CDR3 is CSARDLRTGSTGELFF. DNA for the CDR3: TGCAGTGCTAGAGATCTCCGGACAGGGAGCACCGGGGAGCTGTTTTTT.

There are many counts of this clonotype. The chain combines TRBV29-1 with TRBJ1-1; TRBD1 matches at 7 bases. Germline values: CDR1 SQVTM, CDR2 ANQGSEA. V trimming: 7 bases; J trimming: 7 bases; junction bases outside the gene matches: 6. The CDR3 extends over 11 amino acids. The CDR3 DNA is TGCAGCGCGACAGGGAGCGGTGAAGCTTTCTTT. This encodes CSATGSGEAFF.

This clonotype was counted only a few times. The V gene is TRBV2, the J gene TRBJ2-1; the D gene could be TRBD1 or TRBD2 (6 bases each). V lost 7 bases, J lost 1 base, and 14 bases lay in between. The CDR3 contains 15 residues. Germline-derived CDR1 and CDR2 are SNHLY and FYNNEI. CDR3: CASTQEGGSYNEQFF. The DNA for the CDR3 is TGTGCCAGCACGCAGGAGGGGGGTTCCTACAATGAGCAGTTCTTC.

The sample holds a few counts of this clonotype. V and J are TRBV19 and TRBJ2-2; 8 nucleotides agree with TRBD1. From germline, CDR1 is LNHDA and CDR2 SQIVND (reference sequence). J gave up 5 bases and V 3 bases, and 8 bases lay outside the gene matches. CDR3 length: 16 residues. CDR3: CASSIARQGRTGELFF. The DNA of the CDR3 is TGTGCCAGTAGTATTGCCAGACAGGGGAGGACCGGGGAGCTGTTTTTT.

This clonotype was found many times. The chain uses TRBV3-1 and TRBJ2-7, with no clear D. The V and J ends lost 0 bases and 3 bases respectively, with 12 bases between them. This CDR3 spans 15 amino acids. The V gene's germline CDR1 is LGHDT and CDR2 YNNKEL (reference sequence). DNA for the CDR3: TGTGCCAGCAGCCAAGATAATATCCCAGACTACGAGCAGTACTTC. Encoded protein: CASSQDNIPDYEQYF.

This clonotype was seen many times. The chain joins TRBV11-2 to TRBJ2-3; weak D call: TRBD2 (6 bases). Trimming left V 2 bases short and J 0 bases short, with 18 bases between. This CDR3 has 18 residues. The germline V gene has CDR1 SGHAT and CDR2 FQNNGV. The CDR3 DNA reads TGTGCCAGCAGCTTATCGGGGGTGGGGGTCTCTAGCACAGATACGCAGTATTTT. Protein sequence: CASSLSGVGVSSTDTQYF. Complete variable domain (other parts from reference TRBV11-2 and TRBJ2-3): EAGVAQSPRYKIIEKRQSVAFWCNPISGHATLYWYQQILGQGPKLLIQFQNNGVVDDSQLPKDRFSAERLKGVDSTLKIQPAKLEDSAVYLCASSLSGVGVSSTDTQYFGPGTRLTVL.